The 25 T cell receptor beta chains given below trace back to one sample, sequenced in a study of blood T cell repertoires in COVID-19. Repertoires were generated with immunoSEQ multiplex PCR, while TCRdb's copy carries only in-frame clones and drops some. The profile shows over 250,000 clones, just over 90% of them singletons. The specimen sequenced was peripheral blood. These TCRs come from a woman between 25 and 40 years old with COVID-19, enrolled during active disease.

The chain combines TRBV5-1 with TRBJ1-2; D not certain. The CDR3 contains 16 residues. Germline V CDR1 and CDR2: SGHRS, YFSETQ. Trimming left V 0 bases short and J 6 bases short, with 18 bases between. CDR3 in amino acids: CASSLDPGGSWDGYTF. For the CDR3, the DNA is TGCGCCAGCAGCTTGGATCCAGGAGGTAGTTGGGATGGCTACACCTTC. Supplemented by reference TRBV5-1 and TRBJ1-2, the full variable domain reads KAGVTQTPRYLIKTRGQQVTLSCSPISGHRSVSWYQQTPGQGLQFLFEYFSETQRNKGNFPGRFSGRQFSNSRSEMNVSTLELGDSALYLCASSLDPGGSWDGYTFGSGTRLTVV.

The chain recombines TRBV10-1 with TRBJ1-2, with a weak D call TRBD1 (6 bases). The CDR3 has 14 residues. The germline CDR1 and CDR2 sequences are WNHNN and SYGVQD (reference sequence). The V end lost 0 bases, the J end lost 8 bases, and 13 bases lay between the germline ends. CDR3 region: CASSESGRGEGYTF. CDR3 in DNA: TGCGCCAGCAGTGAGTCTGGCAGGGGAGAAGGCTACACCTTC.

Comment on this clone: A much larger clone differs by one base, so this may be a read error. The chain links TRBV7-9 to TRBJ1-1; TRBD1 matches at 9 bases. Germline V gene sequence: CDR1 SEHNR, CDR2 FQNEAQ (reference sequence). The J segment lost 0 bases and the V segment lost 9 bases, leaving 2 bases of the junction unmatched. The CDR3 loop spans 13 amino acids. CDR3 bases: TGTGCCAGTGGGACAGGGTTGAACACTGAAGCTTTCTTT. It specifies CASGTGLNTEAFF.

This clone appeared a single time. The chain carries TRBV6-5 and TRBJ1-4, with TRBD1 matching over 9 bases. Trimming at V came to 4 bases and at J to 8 bases, leaving 8 bases not matched to a gene. Germline loops: CDR1 MNHEY, CDR2 SVGAGI. This CDR3 is built from 15 residues. The CDR3 bases are TGTGCCAGCAGTTTAACAGGGGGCTTTGGGGAAAAACTGTTTTTT. This encodes CASSLTGGFGEKLFF.

The rearrangement links TRBV13 to TRBJ2-1, with 10 bases matching TRBD1. With V trimmed by 3 bases and J by 5 bases, 10 bases remained unmatched. This CDR3 has 17 amino acids. In germline, CDR1 is PRHDT, CDR2 FYEKMQ (reference sequence). The DNA of the CDR3 is TGTGCCAGCAGCTTGACCCGGGACAGGGGTCGTCACAATGAGCAGTTCTTC. It yields the protein CASSLTRDRGRHNEQFF.

The chain uses TRBV15 and TRBJ1-2; D unclear. Trimming pared 1 base from V and 6 bases from J, leaving 12 bases between. The CDR3 is 14 residues long. CDR1 and CDR2 (germline): LNHNV, YYDKDF (reference sequence). CDR3 in amino acids: CATSRVRGSNGYTF. As DNA, the CDR3 is TGTGCCACCAGCAGAGTTAGAGGGAGCAATGGCTACACCTTC.

The chain recombines TRBV28 with TRBJ2-1; TRBD2 matches 9 bases. V dropped 4 bases and J dropped 7; count of bases not matched to a gene: 5. There are 14 residues in the CDR3. From germline, CDR1 is MDHEN and CDR2 SYDVKM. CDR3 in DNA: TGTGCCAGCAGTTATAGCGGGAGCAGGAATGAGCAGTTCTTC. This gives the protein CASSYSGSRNEQFF.

In its sample, this clone was seen once. The chain couples TRBV5-6 to TRBJ2-1; 11 positions agree with TRBD2. CDR3 length: 14 residues. With V trimmed by 7 bases and J by 3 bases, 3 bases remained unmatched. Germline-derived CDR1 and CDR2 are SGHDT and YYEEEE. CDR3 protein: CASSGLAGYNEQFF. Written as DNA, the CDR3 is TGTGCCAGCTCCGGACTAGCGGGCTACAATGAGCAGTTCTTC.

CDR3 amino acids: CSVITSASTYEQYF. In nucleotides, the CDR3 is TGCAGCGTTATCACTAGCGCCTCAACCTACGAGCAGTACTTC. The chain joins TRBV29-1 to TRBJ2-7; 7 positions agree with TRBD2. Germline V CDR1 and CDR2: SQVTM, ANQGSEA. The CDR3 totals 14 residues. V dropped 5 bases and J dropped 2; count of bases not matched to a gene: 9.

This clone appeared a single time. This chain uses TRBV12-5 with TRBJ1-4, with D tentatively TRBD1 (5 bases). The germline V gene encodes CDR1 LGHNT and CDR2 FRNRAP. V lost 3 bases and J 7 bases, leaving 12 bases between the germline ends. The CDR3 has 14 amino acids. CDR3: CASGFGQGSEKLFF. CDR3 nucleotides: TGTGCTAGTGGTTTTGGGCAGGGAAGTGAAAAACTGTTTTTT.

The chain recombines TRBV14 with TRBJ1-6, with D perhaps matching TRBD1 (6 bases). The V and J ends lost 0 bases and 9 bases respectively, with 9 bases between them. The CDR3 totals 14 residues. Germline V lookup: CDR1 SGHDN, CDR2 FVKESK. The CDR3 nucleotides are TGTGCCAGCAGCCAAGACAGGGGAGCTTCACCCCTCCACTTT. Encoded protein: CASSQDRGASPLHF.

The chain links TRBV3-1 (or the pseudogene TRBV3-2) to TRBJ2-5; D not resolved. Germline CDR1 LGHDT, CDR2 YNNKEL (reference sequence). Trimming removed 0 bases at V and 1 base at J, with 6 bases between. This CDR3 is built from 14 residues. CDR3 region: CASSQEIGQETQYF. The CDR3 DNA reads as TGTGCCAGCAGCCAAGAAATCGGCCAAGAGACCCAGTACTTC.

The chain uses TRBV7-2 and TRBJ1-2; D may be TRBD1 (5 bases). V was cut by 4 bases and J by 4 bases, with 10 bases left in between. This CDR3 has 13 residues. The germline V gene has CDR1 SGHTA and CDR2 FQGNSA. The CDR3 sequence is CASSSPGIYGYTF. CDR3 nucleotide sequence: TGTGCCAGCAGCTCCCCAGGGATCTATGGCTACACCTTC.

The CDR3 loop is CASSRVGYTF. The DNA for the CDR3 is TGTGCCAGCAGTCGAGTCGGCTACACCTTC. V and J are TRBV12-3 or TRBV12-4 and TRBJ1-2; no reliable D call. The V gene lost 5 bases and the J gene lost 8 bases, with 6 bases spanning the gap. The CDR3 is made up of 10 amino acids.

V gene TRBV5-5 combines with J gene TRBJ2-3; D might be TRBD2 (5 bases). CDR3 length equals 14 residues. V lost 3 bases and J 7 bases, leaving 15 bases between the germline ends. Germline values: CDR1 SGHKS, CDR2 YYEKEE (reference sequence). The CDR3 sequence is CASSSGSELYTQYF. In DNA form, the CDR3 reads TGTGCCAGCAGCTCGGGATCCGAACTGTATACGCAGTATTTT.

In regard to this clone: The sample carries other DNA sequences with the same CDR3. The chain carries TRBV7-3 and TRBJ1-1; D may be TRBD1 (5 bases). CDR1 SGHTA and CDR2 FQGTGA come from the germline V gene. CDR3 length: 14 residues. Deletions cut 5 bases from V and 3 bases from J, with 13 bases between. CDR3 amino acids: CASSLLGGDTEAFF. CDR3 nucleotides: TGTGCCAGCAGCCTCCTCGGGGGGGACACTGAAGCTTTCTTT.

The chain combines TRBV19 with TRBJ1-1; no clear D. CDR3 length: 13 residues. The germline V gene encodes CDR1 LNHDA and CDR2 SQIVND (reference sequence). Trimming removed 6 bases from V and 9 bases from J, with 17 bases in between. The CDR3 DNA follows: TGTGCCAGTAGCCCTCTGGGAGGGCGTCAAGCTTTCTTT. Protein: CASSPLGGRQAFF.

V gene TRBV20-1 combines with J gene TRBJ1-5; tentatively, D is TRBD1 (5 bases). CDR3 length: 14 residues. Germline values: CDR1 DFQATT, CDR2 SNEGSKA (reference sequence). V shed 3 bases and J shed 4 bases, with 13 bases lying between them. CDR3 nucleotides: TGCAGTGCTAGTGCCAGGGAACGGAATCAGCCCCAGCATTTT. Encoded protein: CSASARERNQPQHF.

V usage is TRBV6-4 and J usage is TRBJ2-2; 9 nucleotides agree with TRBD1. V lost 6 bases, J lost 8 bases, and 10 bases stayed unmatched. The germline V gene has CDR1 MRHNA and CDR2 SNTAGT. The CDR3 extends over 15 amino acids. The CDR3 is CASSATQGAFGELFF. CDR3 DNA: TGTGCCAGCAGCGCAACACAGGGGGCATTTGGGGAGCTGTTTTTT.

This clone was observed once. This sequence joins TRBV27 and TRBJ1-5; possible D gene TRBD1, 5 bases. V shed 6 bases and J shed 9 bases, with 24 bases lying between them. The CDR3 spans 16 residues. The germline V gene has CDR1 MNHEY and CDR2 SMNVEV (reference sequence). The DNA of the CDR3 is TGTGCCAGCAGGCCCGGTCTGGGGGGTGGATTAATGCCCCAGCATTTT. This encodes CASRPGLGGGLMPQHF.

The rearrangement uses TRBV18 and TRBJ1-1, with 11 bases lining up with TRBD1. V shed 2 bases, J shed 6 bases, and the junction held 8 bases outside the gene matches. In germline, CDR1 is KGHSH, CDR2 LQKENI. The CDR3 length is 16 residues. The CDR3 nucleotides read TGTGCCAGCTCACCAGCGCAACCGGGACAGGGGGCTGAAGCTTTCTTT. This encodes CASSPAQPGQGAEAFF.

This chain joins TRBV7-9 and TRBJ2-7; possible D gene TRBD2, 5 bases. Germline lookup yields CDR1 SEHNR and CDR2 FQNEAQ (reference sequence). The CDR3 runs 12 residues. The V end was cut by 7 bases, the J end by 5 bases, with 12 bases between. The CDR3 reads CASTETGDEQYF. The CDR3 nucleotides are TGTGCCAGCACCGAAACCGGGGACGAGCAGTACTTC.

The rearrangement uses TRBV9 and TRBJ2-2; a possible D gene is TRBD1 (6 bases). The CDR3 has 16 residues. Trimming removed 4 bases from V and 1 base from J, with 14 bases in between. Germline CDR1 reads SGDLS; CDR2 reads YYNGEE. CDR3 sequence (DNA): TGTGCCAGCAGCTTCCAGGGGTTAGGGAACACCGGGGAGCTGTTTTTT. It encodes CASSFQGLGNTGELFF.

The chain has TRBV3-1 (or the pseudogene TRBV3-2) and TRBJ1-2; weak D call: TRBD1 (5 bases). The length of the CDR3 is 16 residues. The germline V and J ends were trimmed by 0 bases and 6 bases, with 17 bases remaining between them. Germline values: CDR1 LGHDT, CDR2 YNNKEL (reference sequence). The chain's CDR3 is CASSQEGTQGAHGYTF. CDR3 DNA: TGTGCCAGCAGCCAAGAAGGCACACAAGGGGCTCATGGCTACACCTTC.

This sequence joins TRBV19 and TRBJ2-7; maybe TRBD1 (6 bases). Trimming left V 1 base short and J 5 bases short, with 12 bases between. CDR1 LNHDA and CDR2 SQIVND come from the germline V gene (reference sequence). This CDR3 region has 14 residues. The CDR3 region has the DNA TGTGCCAGTAGTATAGGGCCAGGGGACCACGAGCAGTACTTC. Its protein is CASSIGPGDHEQYF.